The clone carrying this TCR beta chain was seen only a few times. Each of the CD4+ naive, central memory, regulatory and stem cell-like memory populations was sorted via CD45RO/CCR7/CD25/CD127/CD95/CD27. The authors reverse transcribed all of the isolated RNA, so sequencing captured expressed TCRB transcripts. The study sequenced naive, central memory and regulatory T cell samples to an average of roughly 3.4 million reads. Repertoires were generated with immunoSEQ multiplex PCR, while TCRdb's copy carries only in-frame clones and drops some. Of some 410,000 clones in the sample, about an eighth were seen once. CDR3 length: 14 amino acids. The germline V and J ends were trimmed by 2 bases and 1 base, with 8 bases remaining between them. Germline CDR1 reads LNHDA; CDR2 reads SQIVND (reference sequence). The record originates from a study of beta chain features in type 1 diabetes.

This TCR derives from a woman under 30 in good health. Sequencing used naive CD4+ T cells from blood. This chain connects TRBV19 to TRBJ1-1; D remains unclear. In DNA form, the CDR3 reads TGTGCCAGTAGTATAAGCCCTGGGAACACTGAAGCTTTCTTT. It encodes CASSISPGNTEAFF.